These 22 T cell receptor beta chains came from one sample sequenced in a study of CD8+ T cells in alopecia areata. cDNA prepared by RNA extraction and subsequent reverse transcription served as the template for sequencing. This table comes from immunoSEQ multiplex PCR, and its TCRdb copy is limited to in-frame clones, with some not included. The sample lists 150,000 to 200,000 clones; approximately 61% were seen once. This sample's treatment: oral pan-JAK inhibitor, 5-10 mg twice daily. The source was CD4+ T cells sorted from blood, collected at week 24, from a patient treated with tofacitinib. The receptor set was obtained from a human donor with alopecia areata.

The chain has TRBV30 and TRBJ2-1; D not certain. Trimming took 5 bases from V and 0 from J, leaving 8 bases between them. CDR1 GTSNPN and CDR2 SVGIG come from the germline V gene (reference sequence). CDR3 length: 13 residues. In DNA, the CDR3 is TGTGCCTGGGGGCCTCTCTCCTACAATGAGCAGTTCTTC. This codes for CAWGPLSYNEQFF.

The rearrangement uses TRBV15 and TRBJ2-3; D may be TRBD1 (7 bases). Germline-derived CDR1 and CDR2 are LNHNV and YYDKDF (reference sequence). V lost 1 base and J lost 6, with 17 bases in between. This CDR3 is built from 16 residues. The CDR3 loop is CATSRAGAQGVDTQYF. The CDR3 coding sequence is TGTGCCACCAGCAGAGCGGGGGCGCAGGGGGTTGATACGCAGTATTTT.

This clone was counted between two and nine times. V is TRBV4-1 and J is TRBJ2-5; no definite D call. The germline V and J ends were trimmed by 3 bases and 2 bases, with 7 bases remaining between them. The CDR3 consists of 13 residues. Germline V CDR1 and CDR2: MGHRA, YSYEKL. CDR3 in amino acids: CASSQDLQETQYF. For the CDR3, the DNA is TGCGCCAGCAGCCAGGACCTACAAGAGACCCAGTACTTC.

This chain connects TRBV2 to TRBJ1-5; D is undetermined. Germline loops: CDR1 SNHLY, CDR2 FYNNEI. Trimming removed 2 bases at V and 4 bases at J, with 6 bases between. CDR3 length: 13 residues. The CDR3 DNA follows: TGTGCCAGCAGTGAAAATGGGAATCAGCCCCAGCATTTT. This encodes CASSENGNQPQHF. Variable domain in full (rest from reference TRBV2 and TRBJ1-5): EPEVTQTPSHQVTQMGQEVILRCVPISNHLYFYWYRQILGQKVEFLVSFYNNEISEKSEIFDDQFSVERPDGSNFTLKIRSTKLEDSAMYFCASSENGNQPQHFGDGTRLSIL.

This chain links TRBV30 with TRBJ1-1; TRBD1 agrees at 7 bases. Germline loops: CDR1 GTSNPN, CDR2 SVGIG (reference sequence). The ends lost 3 bases at V and 4 bases at J; junction bases unmatched: 14. The CDR3 length is 16 residues. CDR3 in amino acids: CAWSQARGLVFTEAFF. CDR3 sequence (DNA): TGTGCCTGGAGCCAGGCGAGGGGGCTGGTCTTCACTGAAGCTTTCTTT. The variable domain in full, completed from reference TRBV30 and TRBJ1-1, reads SQTIHQWPATLVQPVGSPLSLECTVEGTSNPNLYWYRQAAGRGLQLLFYSVGIGQISSEVPQNLSASRPQDRQFILSSKKLLLSDSGFYLCAWSQARGLVFTEAFFGQGTRLTVV.

The table lists this clone with a few counts. V is TRBV13 and J is TRBJ1-2; the D is unclear. This CDR3 comprises 12 residues. Deletions cut 5 bases from V and 4 bases from J, with 8 bases between. The germline gives CDR1 PRHDT, CDR2 FYEKMQ (reference sequence). CDR3 sequence reads: CASSKGPYGYTF. CDR3 DNA: TGTGCCAGCAGCAAAGGCCCCTATGGCTACACCTTC. Based on the CDR3 plus reference TRBV13 and TRBJ1-2, the full variable domain is AAGVIQSPRHLIKEKRETATLKCYPIPRHDTVYWYQQGPGQDPQFLISFYEKMQSDKGSIPDRFSAQQFSDYHSELNMSSLELGDSALYFCASSKGPYGYTFGSGTRLTVV.

The chain couples TRBV5-1 to TRBJ2-1; 10 positions match TRBD1. The CDR3 consists of 14 residues. Germline V lookup: CDR1 SGHRS, CDR2 YFSETQ. V shed 3 bases, J shed 6 bases, and the junction held 3 bases outside the gene matches. This chain's CDR3 is CASSSRDRGNEQFF. The DNA of the CDR3 is TGCGCCAGCAGCTCCCGGGACAGGGGCAATGAGCAGTTCTTC. The full variable domain, its missing parts supplied by reference TRBV5-1 and TRBJ2-1, is KAGVTQTPRYLIKTRGQQVTLSCSPISGHRSVSWYQQTPGQGLQFLFEYFSETQRNKGNFPGRFSGRQFSNSRSEMNVSTLELGDSALYLCASSSRDRGNEQFFGPGTRLTVL.

The chain joins TRBV29-1 to TRBJ2-1, with D unclear. Germline CDR1 reads SQVTM; CDR2 reads ANQGSEA. V was trimmed by 4 bases and J by 7 bases, leaving 8 bases between them. The CDR3 length is 11 residues. CDR3 loop: CSVASLNEQFF. The CDR3 nucleotides read TGCAGCGTTGCCTCCCTAAATGAGCAGTTCTTC.

This chain links TRBV11-2 with TRBJ2-5; 7 positions agree with TRBD2. Germline V gene sequence: CDR1 SGHAT, CDR2 FQNNGV. This CDR3 is built from 16 residues. Trimming took 5 bases from V and 2 from J; bases not matched to a gene: 11. DNA of the CDR3: TGTGCCAGCAGCCCCCACGGCCCGGGACTACAAGAGACCCAGTACTTC. Its translation: CASSPHGPGLQETQYF.

The chain recombines TRBV27 with TRBJ1-1; TRBD1 might be the D (5 bases). Trimming took 9 bases from V and 2 from J, leaving 13 bases between them. This CDR3 has 13 residues. CDR1 and CDR2 (germline): MNHEY, SMNVEV (reference sequence). The CDR3 spells CASYRQGNTEAFF. CDR3 DNA: TGTGCCAGTTACCGTCAGGGTAACACTGAAGCTTTCTTT.

The chain has TRBV14 and TRBJ2-7, with 7 bases identical to TRBD1. J was trimmed by 2 bases and V by 4 bases; bases with no gene match: 5. This CDR3 region has 14 residues. Germline assignment: CDR1 SGHDN and CDR2 FVKESK. CDR3 nucleotides: TGTGCCAGCAGCCCGTCGGGACAGACCTACGAGCAGTACTTC. Its protein is CASSPSGQTYEQYF.

The chain recombines TRBV2 with TRBJ2-7, with TRBD1 matching 12 bases. Germline V gives CDR1 SNHLY, CDR2 FYNNEI. The ends lost 6 bases at V and 4 bases at J; junction bases unmatched: 4. The CDR3 has 14 amino acids. The CDR3 region has the DNA TGTGCCAGCAGCGGGACAGGGGGCCCTTACGAGCAGTACTTC. It translates to CASSGTGGPYEQYF. The full variable domain, in which reference TRBV2 and TRBJ2-7 provide the parts outside the CDR3, is EPEVTQTPSHQVTQMGQEVILRCVPISNHLYFYWYRQILGQKVEFLVSFYNNEISEKSEIFDDQFSVERPDGSNFTLKIRSTKLEDSAMYFCASSGTGGPYEQYFGPGTRLTVT.

The V call is TRBV29-1, the J call TRBJ1-1, with 9 bases lining up with TRBD1. This CDR3 comprises 14 residues. With 5 bases clipped from V and 0 bases from J, the junction kept 4 bases outside the gene matches. Germline assignment: CDR1 SQVTM and CDR2 ANQGSEA. The CDR3 region is CSVRDRDLNTEAFF. CDR3 nucleotide sequence: TGCAGCGTTCGGGACAGGGACTTGAACACTGAAGCTTTCTTT.

The rearrangement joins TRBV30 to TRBJ2-2; 9 bases fit TRBD2. Germline loops: CDR1 GTSNPN, CDR2 SVGIG (reference sequence). Trimming at V came to 3 bases and at J to 0 bases, leaving 5 bases not matched to a gene. The CDR3 length is 16 residues. CDR3 loop: CAWSPLAGSNTGELFF. CDR3 in DNA: TGTGCCTGGAGCCCACTAGCGGGTTCGAACACCGGGGAGCTGTTTTTT.

The chain uses TRBV5-1 and TRBJ2-5; TRBD2 matches at 7 bases. Germline V gives CDR1 SGHRS, CDR2 YFSETQ. The CDR3 is 14 amino acids. V shed 4 bases, J shed 2 bases, and the junction held 5 bases outside the gene matches. The CDR3, as DNA: TGCGCCAGCAGCGGGGGACTAAAACAAGAGACCCAGTACTTC. Translation: CASSGGLKQETQYF.

In its sample, this clone was seen once. The rearrangement joins TRBV20-1 to TRBJ1-1, with D possibly matching TRBD1 (5 bases). The V end was cut by 4 bases, the J end by 6 bases, with 9 bases between. The CDR3 is 11 amino acids. Per the germline V gene, CDR1 is DFQATT and CDR2 is SNEGSKA (reference sequence). CDR3 sequence reads: CSAMGTPEAFF. In DNA, the CDR3 is TGCAGTGCTATGGGGACCCCTGAAGCTTTCTTT.

With respect to this clone: The same CDR3 is also encoded by other DNA sequences in this sample. The J gene is TRBJ2-3, the V gene TRBV29-1; D remains unclear. The CDR3 totals 12 residues. V shed 6 bases and J shed 4 bases, with 11 bases lying between them. The germline V gene has CDR1 SQVTM and CDR2 ANQGSEA. The CDR3 sequence is CSVRPGADTQYF. In DNA, the CDR3 is TGCAGCGTCAGACCGGGCGCAGATACGCAGTATTTT.

A few counts support this clone. This chain links TRBV19 with TRBJ2-6, with TRBD1 matching 9 bases. Trimming removed 5 bases from V and 0 bases from J; junction bases left unmatched: 2. Germline V lookup: CDR1 LNHDA, CDR2 SQIVND (reference sequence). CDR3 length: 16 residues. The CDR3: CASSRTGASGANVLTF. DNA for the CDR3: TGTGCCAGTAGTCGGACAGGGGCCTCTGGGGCCAACGTCCTGACTTTC.

V is TRBV5-1 and J is TRBJ2-7; 7 positions agree with TRBD1. Losses at the gene ends were 0 bases for V and 4 bases for J; bases not matched to a gene: 7. Per germline, CDR1 SGHRS and CDR2 YFSETQ. The CDR3 sequence is 15 residues long. CDR3 sequence: CASSLAWDSPYEQYF. CDR3 nucleotide sequence: TGCGCCAGCAGCTTGGCCTGGGACAGCCCATACGAGCAGTACTTC.

There are a few counts of this clone. CDR3 coding DNA: TGCGCCAGCAGCTTGGCCCCGGCAGCAAATGAGCAGTTCTTC. Its translation: CASSLAPAANEQFF. This chain uses TRBV5-1 with TRBJ2-1; no clear D gene. Looked up from germline, CDR1 is SGHRS and CDR2 is YFSETQ. V gave up 0 bases and J gave up 7 bases, with 11 bases separating them. The CDR3 consists of 14 residues.

The gene calls are TRBV7-2 and TRBJ2-3; possibly TRBD1 or TRBD2 for D (7 bases each). Germline V CDR1 and CDR2: SGHTA, FQGNSA. Trimming took 9 bases from V and 2 from J, leaving 12 bases between them. The CDR3 totals 13 residues. The CDR3 sequence is CARTGRDTDTQYF. The CDR3 DNA reads TGTGCCAGGACAGGGAGGGACACAGATACGCAGTATTTT.

The V and J genes are TRBV29-1 and TRBJ1-1, with 9 nucleotides matching TRBD1. Germline CDR1 is SQVTM and CDR2 is ANQGSEA. V lost 1 base, J lost 5 bases, and 2 bases stayed unmatched. CDR3 length: 13 residues. The chain's CDR3 is CSVEGQGETEAFF. Written as DNA, the CDR3 is TGCAGCGTTGAAGGACAGGGGGAGACTGAAGCTTTCTTT. The entire variable domain, with the rest obtained from reference TRBV29-1 and TRBJ1-1, is as follows: SAVISQKPSRDICQRGTSLTIQCQVDSQVTMMFWYRQQPGQSLTLIATANQGSEATYESGFVIDKFPISRPNLTFSTLTVSNMSPEDSSIYLCSVEGQGETEAFFGQGTRLTVV.